There are many counts of the clone carrying this T cell receptor beta chain. Building the TCR beta libraries relied on iRepertoire HTBI primers, and CDR3 regions underwent Arm-PCR. TCRdb itself ran the multiplex PCR reads through MiXCR, one entry per CDR3 protein. The sample contains about 470,000 distinct CDR3 sequences, 20% to 25% of which appear only once. This specimen comes from a study of regulatory T cells in long-lasting Graves disease. Specified time point: persistent/refractory GD, antithyroid drugs over 5 years with positive TRAb. From PBMCs, RNA was extracted and then used to make the TCR library. This sequence originates from a female donor with Graves disease. The input for sequencing was peripheral blood mononuclear cells (PBMCs), taken when the disease was refractory, from a patient treated with antithyroid drugs.

The CDR3 sequence is CASSPRVVNSPLHF. In DNA, the CDR3 is TGTGCCAGCAGTCCCAGGGTCGTCAATTCACCCCTCCACTTT. V and J are TRBV7-2 and TRBJ1-6; D might be TRBD1 (5 bases). The germline gives CDR1 SGHTA, CDR2 FQGNSA. Trimming cost V 6 bases and J 7 bases, with 13 bases left between them. This CDR3 is built from 14 residues.